These T cell receptor beta chains were read from a single sample in a study of blood T cells in healthy people across ages. TCRdb redid the calling of the 5' RACE reads with MiXCR, one entry per CDR3 protein. Of around 1,000,000 distinct CDR3 sequences listed, around two fifths are singletons. Input material: blood. The receptors come from a man aged 18 to 30 in good health. The CDR3 runs from the conserved cysteine through the conserved F or W. The D gene is left open where the match is weak. Clone size is shown for a subset of rows, as once, few, many or a class of expanded clone.

V: TRBV6-5; J: TRBJ1-2; size: few; length: 13; D: NA; DNA: TGTGCCAGCAGTTACGGGGCAACCTATGGCTACACCTTC; CDR3: CASSYGATYGYTF
V: TRBV12-3/TRBV12-4; J: TRBJ2-1; size: many; length: 14; D: NA; DNA: TGTGCCAGCAGTCGGGACACCTCTAGGAATGAGCAGTTCTTC; CDR3: CASSRDTSRNEQFF
V: TRBV7-9; J: TRBJ2-7; size: NA; length: 15; D: NA; DNA: TGTGCCAGCAGCAGTGCGCAGTCCGATTCCTACGAGCAGTACTTC; CDR3: CASSSAQSDSYEQYF
V: TRBV12-3/TRBV12-4; J: TRBJ2-3; size: NA; length: 13; D: NA; DNA: TGTGCCAGCAGTCCGCGGGGTAGCTCGGCGCAGTATTTT; CDR3: CASSPRGSSAQYF
V: TRBV29-1; J: TRBJ1-4; size: NA; length: 11; D: NA; DNA: TGCAGCGGGGGCCATAATGAAAAACTGTTTTTT; CDR3: CSGGHNEKLFF
V: TRBV27; J: TRBJ2-7; size: NA; length: 16; D: TRBD2; DNA: TGTGCCAGCAGTCCATCAAGCGGGGGTCTAATCTACGAGCAGTACTTC; CDR3: CASSPSSGGLIYEQYF
V: TRBV7-6; J: TRBJ1-2; size: few; length: 17; D: TRBD1; DNA: TGTGCCAGCAGCCCAGGGCCGCCGGGACAGAGAAACTATGGCTACACCTTC; CDR3: CASSPGPPGQRNYGYTF
V: TRBV14; J: TRBJ1-5; size: NA; length: 12; D: NA; DNA: TGTGCCAGCAGCCACACCAATCAGCCCCAGCATTTT; CDR3: CASSHTNQPQHF
V: TRBV28; J: TRBJ1-4; size: NA; length: 13; D: NA; DNA: TGTGCCAGCACTCCTGGTTCGAATGAAAAACTGTTTTTT; CDR3: CASTPGSNEKLFF
V: TRBV20-1; J: TRBJ2-4; size: few; length: 13; D: NA; DNA: TGCAGTGCAGCCCCGGGAGCCAAAAACATTCAGTACTTC; CDR3: CSAAPGAKNIQYF
V: TRBV2; J: TRBJ2-5; size: NA; length: 14; D: TRBD2; DNA: TGTGCCAGCAGGCTCGGGGGGTCACAAGAGACCCAGTACTTC; CDR3: CASRLGGSQETQYF
V: TRBV6-6; J: TRBJ2-5; size: NA; length: 15; D: NA; DNA: TGTGCCAGCAGTTATCAACAGGGAACTCAAGAGACCCAGTACTTC; CDR3: CASSYQQGTQETQYF
V: TRBV9; J: TRBJ2-3; size: few; length: 16; D: TRBD2; DNA: TGTGCCAGCAGCTCCGGGGAGGGCTATTTAGCAGATACGCAGTATTTT; CDR3: CASSSGEGYLADTQYF
V: TRBV20-1; J: TRBJ1-2; size: few; length: 8; D: NA; DNA: TGCAGTCCCTCTGGCTACACCTTC; CDR3: CSPSGYTF
V: TRBV7-9; J: TRBJ1-2; size: NA; length: 16; D: TRBD1; DNA: TGTGCCAGCAGCCATGGGACAGCCGAACCAACCTATGGCTGCACCTTC; CDR3: CASSHGTAEPTYGCTF